A selection of T cell receptor beta chains follows, all from one sample in a study of T-cell reconstitution after alpha-beta-depleted transplantation in children. In TCRdb, the PCR reads were re-called with MiXCR into one record per CDR3 protein. The repertoire holds about 400,000 distinct CDR3 sequences, with around 21% as singletons. The sample here was PBMCs from the stem cell graft donor, taken from the stem cell graft. These receptors came from a human donor who donated a stem cell graft to a child with acute myeloid leukemia. CDR3s include the opening cysteine and the closing phenylalanine or tryptophan. The D gene is left open where the match is weak. Rows give clone size only sometimes, using once, few, many, or a class for an expanded clone.

>-|many|TRBV20-1|TRBJ2-5
CSASVLGLIGTTQYF
TGCAGTGCTTCCGTACTGGGGCTAATCGGTACGACCCAGTACTTC
>-|few|TRBV7-9|TRBJ2-7
CASSKMGVLNEQYF
TGTGCCAGCAGCAAGATGGGTGTTTTGAACGAGCAGTACTTC
>-|few|TRBV20-1|TRBJ2-7
CSAMDGLVPPYEQYF
TGCAGTGCTATGGACGGGCTAGTCCCACCCTACGAGCAGTACTTC
>-|-|TRBV20-1|TRBJ2-3
CSAWTGEGTTDTQYF
TGCAGTGCGTGGACTGGAGAGGGGACAACAGATACGCAGTATTTT
>TRBD1|-|TRBV27|TRBJ1-5
CASSSTGGISQPQHF
TGTGCCAGCAGTTCGACAGGGGGGATTAGCCAGCCCCAGCATTTT
>TRBD2|-|TRBV4-2|TRBJ2-3
CASSQAVGLAGGESTDTQYF
TGTGCCAGCAGCCAAGCAGTGGGACTAGCGGGAGGAGAAAGCACAGATACGCAGTATTTT
>-|many|TRBV29-1|TRBJ2-3
CSVAGRYTDTQYF
TGCAGCGTTGCTGGGAGGTACACAGATACGCAGTATTTT
>-|-|TRBV12-3/TRBV12-4|TRBJ2-3
CASSNDWIGDTQYF
TGTGCCAGCAGTAACGACTGGATCGGAGATACGCAGTATTTT
>TRBD2|many|TRBV29-1|TRBJ2-3
CSVGVAGNTDTQYF
TGCAGCGTTGGGGTAGCGGGGAACACAGATACGCAGTATTTT
>-|many|TRBV21-1|TRBJ2-1
CASSNKCTARNEQFF
TGTGCCAGCAGCAACAAATGTACGGCTCGTAATGAGCAGTTCTTC
>TRBD1|many|TRBV20-1|TRBJ2-7
CSVTRTGRNEQYF
TGCAGTGTAACCCGGACAGGCCGGAACGAGCAGTACTTC
>TRBD2|once|TRBV27|TRBJ2-2
CASSLSGGRFTGELFF
TGTGCCAGCAGTTTATCAGGCGGGAGATTTACCGGGGAGCTGTTTTTT
>-|-|TRBV10-3|TRBJ2-3
CAISDSGIGTDTQYF
TGTGCCATCAGTGATTCGGGAATCGGGACAGATACGCAGTATTTT
>TRBD1|many|TRBV20-1|TRBJ1-5
CSARTLGTDNQPQHF
TGCAGTGCTAGAACCTTGGGGACAGATAATCAGCCCCAGCATTTT
>TRBD2|few|TRBV2|TRBJ2-5
CASSDVGLAGAETQYF
TGTGCCAGCAGTGACGTTGGGCTAGCGGGAGCGGAGACCCAGTACTTC
>TRBD2|few|TRBV7-6|TRBJ2-3
CASSLDAGGSTDTQYF
TGTGCCAGCAGCTTAGATGCGGGGGGGAGCACAGATACGCAGTATTTT
>TRBD1|-|TRBV29-1|TRBJ2-7
CSVGGQYTYEQYF
TGCAGCGTTGGGGGACAGTATACCTACGAGCAGTACTTC
>-|-|TRBV20-1|TRBJ2-2
CSAKHRDNTGELFF
TGCAGTGCTAAGCACCGGGACAACACCGGGGAGCTGTTTTTT
>TRBD1|few|TRBV7-9|TRBJ1-1
CASRPQGARGTEAFF
TGTGCCAGCAGACCACAGGGGGCCAGGGGCACTGAAGCTTTCTTT
>-|-|TRBV6-2/TRBV6-3|TRBJ2-7
CASSYSKTGYEQYF
TGTGCCAGCAGTTACTCGAAGACGGGCTACGAGCAGTACTTC
>-|many|TRBV20-1|TRBJ2-7
CSAHSGDSGSYEQYF
TGCAGTGCTCATAGTGGGGATTCGGGCTCCTACGAGCAGTACTTC
>-|few|TRBV29-1|TRBJ2-5
CSARGGSETQYF
TGCAGCGCCCGAGGGGGGTCAGAGACCCAGTACTTC
>-|-|TRBV27|TRBJ1-1
CASSTGTANTEAFF
TGTGCCAGCAGTACCGGGACTGCGAACACTGAAGCTTTCTTT
>TRBD2|few|TRBV20-1|TRBJ2-3
CSASSPSGSYTTDTQYF
TGCAGTGCTAGCTCTCCTAGCGGGAGCTACACCACAGATACGCAGTATTTT
>TRBD1|few|TRBV20-1|TRBJ1-2
CSATDREDYGYTF
TGCAGTGCTACCGACAGGGAAGACTATGGCTACACCTTC
>TRBD2|-|TRBV6-2/TRBV6-3|TRBJ2-1
CASSYSADAGTSPTYNEQFF
TGTGCCAGCAGTTACAGTGCGGATGCAGGGACTAGTCCAACTTACAATGAGCAGTTCTTC
>TRBD2|-|TRBV14|TRBJ2-5
CASSQDLSGRARETQYF
TGTGCCAGCAGCCAAGATCTGAGCGGGAGGGCCCGTGAGACCCAGTACTTC
>-|many|TRBV7-2|TRBJ1-2
CASSLVSGTVNYGYTF
TGTGCCAGCAGCTTAGTTTCCGGGACCGTTAACTATGGCTACACCTTC
>TRBD1|-|TRBV4-1|TRBJ1-1
CASIEEAGGRRNTEAFF
TGCGCCAGCATCGAGGAAGCAGGGGGCCGTCGGAACACTGAAGCTTTCTTT
>-|-|TRBV20-1|TRBJ2-1
CSARVSGNEQFF
TGCAGTGCTAGGGTATCAGGAAATGAGCAGTTCTTC
>-|-|TRBV28|TRBJ1-3
CASSRTGKSGNTIYF
TGTGCCAGCAGTCGCACAGGGAAGTCCGGAAACACCATATATTTT
>TRBD1|once|TRBV6-2/TRBV6-3|TRBJ1-5
CASRPDRGLAGNQPQHF
TGTGCCAGCAGGCCGGACAGGGGGCTTGCGGGCAATCAGCCCCAGCATTTT
>-|-|TRBV12-3/TRBV12-4|TRBJ1-5
CASSFRRGVNDQPQHF
TGTGCCAGCAGTTTTAGGAGGGGGGTCAACGATCAGCCCCAGCATTTT
>-|-|TRBV15|TRBJ2-1
CATSRAGSGGEQFF
TGTGCCACCAGCAGAGCCGGGTCCGGGGGTGAGCAGTTCTTC
>-|few|TRBV12-3/TRBV12-4|TRBJ2-3
CASSLPQGDSRSTDTQYF
TGTGCCAGCAGTTTGCCCCAGGGGGACTCGAGGAGCACAGATACGCAGTATTTT
>TRBD2|-|TRBV12-3/TRBV12-4|TRBJ2-5
CASSLTTSEETQYF
TGTGCCAGCAGTCTGACAACTAGCGAAGAGACCCAGTACTTC
>TRBD2|few|TRBV11-3|TRBJ2-1
CASSLLAETYNEQFF
TGTGCCAGCAGCTTACTAGCGGAGACATACAATGAGCAGTTCTTC
>-|-|TRBV24-1|TRBJ2-4
CATSPRGAKNIQYF
TGTGCCACCAGCCCCCGGGGGGCCAAAAACATTCAGTACTTC
>TRBD1|-|TRBV5-5|TRBJ2-6
CASSTGQGFGANVLTF
TGTGCCAGCAGCACCGGACAGGGATTCGGGGCCAACGTCCTGACTTTC
>-|-|TRBV3-1|TRBJ2-7
CASSQGGSQASEQYF
TGTGCCAGCAGCCAAGGCGGGTCGCAAGCCAGCGAGCAGTACTTC
>TRBD2|many|TRBV29-1|TRBJ2-1
CSVEVGGAQFF
TGCAGCGTTGAAGTCGGGGGGGCCCAGTTCTTC
>-|few|TRBV12-3/TRBV12-4|TRBJ2-7
CASSFRASSYEQYF
TGTGCCAGCAGTTTTAGGGCTAGCTCCTACGAGCAGTACTTC
>-|-|TRBV21-1|TRBJ2-7
CASSKAMLAGAYEQYF
TGTGCCAGCAGCAAAGCCATGCTAGCGGGCGCCTACGAGCAGTACTTC
>-|few|TRBV7-8|TRBJ2-1
CASRTPDYNEQFF
TGTGCCAGCAGAACACCTGACTACAATGAGCAGTTCTTC
>-|-|TRBV9|TRBJ2-7
CASSVGGVGANEQYF
TGTGCCAGCAGCGTAGGAGGGGTAGGAGCTAACGAGCAGTACTTC
>-|many|TRBV6-5|TRBJ2-7
CASRSLMVNEQYF
TGTGCCAGCAGATCGCTAATGGTAAACGAGCAGTACTTC
>-|many|TRBV29-1|TRBJ2-1
CSVRSSGRQGTPVDEQFF
TGCAGCGTCAGGTCGAGCGGTAGGCAAGGGACTCCCGTCGATGAGCAGTTCTTC
>-|-|TRBV5-1|TRBJ2-3
CASSLDLGDTQYF
TGCGCCAGCAGCTTGGATCTGGGCGATACGCAGTATTTT
>TRBD1|-|TRBV7-9|TRBJ2-2
CASSSQGSTGELFF
TGTGCCAGCAGCTCACAGGGGAGCACCGGGGAGCTGTTTTTT
>-|many|TRBV20-1|TRBJ2-2
CSASPRYTGELFF
TGCAGTGCTAGTCCCCGGTACACCGGGGAGCTGTTTTTT
>TRBD2|-|TRBV11-2|TRBJ2-7
CASSPGLGSSYEQYF
TGTGCCAGCAGCCCAGGACTAGGATCATCCTACGAGCAGTACTTC
>-|-|TRBV28|TRBJ2-5
CASSFFLRGRETQYF
TGTGCCAGCAGTTTCTTCCTAAGGGGTCGAGAGACCCAGTACTTC
>-|few|TRBV25-1|TRBJ2-1
CASSPLGRYNEQFF
TGTGCCAGCAGCCCCCTAGGACGGTACAATGAGCAGTTCTTC
>-|-|TRBV5-1|TRBJ2-1
CASSLAVVPKVYNEQFF
TGCGCCAGCAGCTTGGCAGTTGTACCCAAAGTCTACAATGAGCAGTTCTTC